Listed below are T cell receptor beta chains from one sample, sequenced in a study of CD8 T cells in Susac syndrome. TCRdb fed the immunoSEQ multiplex PCR reads into MiXCR, producing one record per CDR3 protein. This sample yields approximately 150,000 distinct CDR3 sequences, of which approximately 93% are seen a single time; about 0.076% belongs to the top ten. Sequences were obtained from CD4+ T cells from PBMCs. Every receptor here comes from a human donor in good health. CDR3s leave out the opening cysteine and the closing phenylalanine or tryptophan. Fields, in order: V gene, J gene, CDR3 protein.

TRBV6-1	TRBJ2-7	ASSEGTSADYEQY
TRBV6-6	TRBJ1-5	ASSRTASNQPQH
TRBV10-3	TRBJ2-7	AISEGSLAGRQY
TRBV7-9	TRBJ1-5	ASSSTGSNQPQH
TRBV30	TRBJ1-4	AWSVGGRRTNEKLF
TRBV20-1	TRBJ2-7	SARRSYEQY
TRBV11-2	TRBJ2-3	ASSNPTLANTDTQY
TRBV28	TRBJ1-4	ASGTGTNEKLF
TRBV20-1	TRBJ1-5	SARGGTGRRNQPQH
TRBV5-6	TRBJ2-1	ASTIKGLAFGEQF
TRBV28	TRBJ2-6	ASSRDRGSGANVLT
TRBV5-4	TRBJ2-5	ASSRRDGETQY
TRBV23-1	TRBJ2-1	ASSQKSTSGSFPSYNEQF
TRBV2	TRBJ2-2	ASSGSRATIYTGELF
TRBV14	TRBJ1-1	ASSRQGLNTEAF
TRBV6-2/TRBV6-3	TRBJ2-7	ASSYGLPYEQY
TRBV5-1	TRBJ1-1	ASGRQLNTEAF
TRBV6-1	TRBJ1-2	ASMEEPEVGYT
TRBV7-9	TRBJ2-3	ASALRGLAGAVSTDTQY
TRBV7-9	TRBJ1-2	ASSPRGYRDNYGYT